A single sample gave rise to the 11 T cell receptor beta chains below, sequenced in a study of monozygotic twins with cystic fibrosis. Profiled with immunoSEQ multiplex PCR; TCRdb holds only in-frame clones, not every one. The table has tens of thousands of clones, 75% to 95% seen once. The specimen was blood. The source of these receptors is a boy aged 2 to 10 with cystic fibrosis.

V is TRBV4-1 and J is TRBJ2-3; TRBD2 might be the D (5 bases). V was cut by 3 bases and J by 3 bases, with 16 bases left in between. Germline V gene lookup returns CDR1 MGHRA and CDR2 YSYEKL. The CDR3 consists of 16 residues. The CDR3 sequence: CASSQVGGLLTDTQYF. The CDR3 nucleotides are TGCGCCAGCAGCCAGGTCGGAGGCCTGTTGACAGATACGCAGTATTTT.

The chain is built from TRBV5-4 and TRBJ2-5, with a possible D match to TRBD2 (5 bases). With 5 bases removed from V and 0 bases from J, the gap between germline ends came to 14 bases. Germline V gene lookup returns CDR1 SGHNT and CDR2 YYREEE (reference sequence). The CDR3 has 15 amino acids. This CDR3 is CASSPQLGDQETQYF. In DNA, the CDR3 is TGTGCCAGCAGTCCCCAGTTGGGAGACCAAGAGACCCAGTACTTC. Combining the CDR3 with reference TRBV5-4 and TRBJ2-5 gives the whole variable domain ETGVTQSPTHLIKTRGQQVTLRCSSQSGHNTVSWYQQALGQGPQFIFQYYREEENGRGNFPPRFSGLQFPNYSSELNVNALELDDSALYLCASSPQLGDQETQYFGPGTRLLVL.

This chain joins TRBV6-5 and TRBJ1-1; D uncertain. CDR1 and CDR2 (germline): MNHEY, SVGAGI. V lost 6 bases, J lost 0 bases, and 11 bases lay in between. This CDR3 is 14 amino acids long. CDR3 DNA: TGTGCCAGCAGCAGGAGTGACCTGAACACTGAAGCTTTCTTT. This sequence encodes CASSRSDLNTEAFF.

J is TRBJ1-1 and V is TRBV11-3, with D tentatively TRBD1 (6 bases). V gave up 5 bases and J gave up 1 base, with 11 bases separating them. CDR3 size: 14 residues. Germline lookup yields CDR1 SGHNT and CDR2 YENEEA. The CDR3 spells CASSPGGRNTEAFF. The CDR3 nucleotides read TGTGCCAGCAGCCCCGGGGGCCGGAACACTGAAGCTTTCTTT.

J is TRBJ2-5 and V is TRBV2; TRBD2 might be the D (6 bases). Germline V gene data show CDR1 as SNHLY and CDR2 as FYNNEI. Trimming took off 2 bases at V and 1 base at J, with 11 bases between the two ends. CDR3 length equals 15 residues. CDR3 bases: TGTGCCAGCAGTGAATTTGGAGGGGCCCAAGAGACCCAGTACTTC. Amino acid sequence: CASSEFGGAQETQYF.

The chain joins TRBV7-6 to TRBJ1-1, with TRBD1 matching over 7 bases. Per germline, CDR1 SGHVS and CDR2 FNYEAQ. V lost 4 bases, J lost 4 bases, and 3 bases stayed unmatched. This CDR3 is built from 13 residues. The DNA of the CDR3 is TGTGCCAGCAGCTCTCGACAGGGCACTGAAGCTTTCTTT. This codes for CASSSRQGTEAFF.

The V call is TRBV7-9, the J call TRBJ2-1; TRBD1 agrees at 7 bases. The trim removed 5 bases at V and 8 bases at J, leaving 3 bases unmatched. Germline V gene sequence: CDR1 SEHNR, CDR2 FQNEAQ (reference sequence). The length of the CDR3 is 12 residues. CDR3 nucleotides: TGTGCCAGCAGCCCACAGGGGTATGAGCAGTTCTTC. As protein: CASSPQGYEQFF.

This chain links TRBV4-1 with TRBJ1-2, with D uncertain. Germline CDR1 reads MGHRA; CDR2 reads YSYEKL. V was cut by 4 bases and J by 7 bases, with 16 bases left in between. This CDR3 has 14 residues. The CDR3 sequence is CASSPGGESGGYTF. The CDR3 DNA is TGCGCCAGCAGCCCGGGCGGGGAATCAGGTGGCTACACCTTC.

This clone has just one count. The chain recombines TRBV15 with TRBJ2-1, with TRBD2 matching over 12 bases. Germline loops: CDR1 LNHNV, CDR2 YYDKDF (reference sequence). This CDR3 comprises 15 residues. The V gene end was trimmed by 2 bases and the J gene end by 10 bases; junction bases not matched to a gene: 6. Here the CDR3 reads CATSRPSGGAREQFF. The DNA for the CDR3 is TGTGCCACCAGCAGACCTAGCGGGGGGGCCCGGGAGCAGTTCTTC.

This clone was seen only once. The DNA of the CDR3 is TGTGCCAGCAGTTTAAGGCAGCCGAACACCGGGGAGCTGTTTTTT. Its protein product is CASSLRQPNTGELFF. The chain employs TRBV27 and TRBJ2-2; D is unclear. V was pared by 2 bases and J by 0 bases, with 7 bases between. The CDR3 contains 15 residues. The germline V gene has CDR1 MNHEY and CDR2 SMNVEV (reference sequence).

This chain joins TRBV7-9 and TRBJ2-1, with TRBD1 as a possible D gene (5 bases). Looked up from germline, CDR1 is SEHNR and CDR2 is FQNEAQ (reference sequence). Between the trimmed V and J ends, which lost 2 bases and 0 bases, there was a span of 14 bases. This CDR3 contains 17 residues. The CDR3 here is CASSLPQGRSSYNEQFF. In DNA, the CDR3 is TGTGCCAGCAGCTTACCCCAGGGTCGGAGCTCCTACAATGAGCAGTTCTTC.